The following is a T cell receptor beta chain sequence with its context. This sample stems from a study of blood T cell repertoires in COVID-19. Participants' reported clinical history set cohort assignment. CDR1 LGHDT and CDR2 YNNKEL come from the germline V gene (reference sequence). V was cut by 2 bases and J by 0 bases, with 13 bases left in between. There are 16 residues in the CDR3. Assay used: immunoSEQ multiplex PCR; TCRdb lists only in-frame clones, some missing. The sample consists of around 250,000 clones, just over 85% of them appearing once. The V and J genes are TRBV3-1 (or the pseudogene TRBV3-2) and TRBJ2-5; tentatively, D is TRBD1 (6 bases). Sequenced: PBMCs or T cells enriched from blood (not recorded which). The TCR was taken from a man aged 18 to 29 who had recovered from COVID-19. CDR3 coding DNA: TGTGCCAGCAGCCAACAGGGACACCTAAACCAAGAGACCCAGTACTTC. It codes for CASSQQGHLNQETQYF.